The T cell receptor (beta chain) described here comes from a study of T cell responses to AZD1222 COVID-19 vaccine. Findings of the study overall: Donor demographics were predominantly white British with a female majority; clonal diversity may be underestimated.

Remarks on this clone: The antigen remains unidentified.

Sequencing was performed with immunoSEQ multiplex PCR; in TCRdb, only in-frame clones are kept and a portion is missing. The sample holds around 160,000 clones, 75% to 95% seen once. The trim removed 10 bases at V and 9 bases at J, leaving 9 bases unmatched. Germline V gene data show CDR1 as ENHRY and CDR2 as SYGVKD. This CDR3 is 13 amino acids long. The rearrangement uses TRBV10-3 and TRBJ2-1; 10 nucleotides match TRBD2. The sequenced sample was peripheral blood, obtained on day 0 of MenACWY control vaccination. This clonotype was sampled from an adult in good health. CDR3 sequence: CATSSGGVSEQFF. The DNA of the CDR3 is TGTGCCACCTCTAGCGGGGGAGTTAGTGAGCAGTTCTTC.